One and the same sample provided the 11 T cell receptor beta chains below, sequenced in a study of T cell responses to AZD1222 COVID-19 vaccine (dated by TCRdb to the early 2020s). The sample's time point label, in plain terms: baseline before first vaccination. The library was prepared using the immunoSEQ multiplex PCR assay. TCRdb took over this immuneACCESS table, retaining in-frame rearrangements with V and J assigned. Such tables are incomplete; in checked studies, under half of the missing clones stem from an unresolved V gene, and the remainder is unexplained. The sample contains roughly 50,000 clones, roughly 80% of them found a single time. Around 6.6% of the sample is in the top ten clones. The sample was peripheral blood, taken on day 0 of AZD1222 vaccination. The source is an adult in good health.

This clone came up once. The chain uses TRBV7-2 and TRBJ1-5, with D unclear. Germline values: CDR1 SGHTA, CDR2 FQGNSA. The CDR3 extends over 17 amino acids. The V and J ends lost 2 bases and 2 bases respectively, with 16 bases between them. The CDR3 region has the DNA TGTGCCAGCAGCTTATTACCCCCCGGGTTGGGCAATCAGCCCCAGCATTTT. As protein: CASSLLPPGLGNQPQHF. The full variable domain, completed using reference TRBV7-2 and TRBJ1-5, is GAGVSQSPSNKVTEKGKDVELRCDPISGHTALYWYRQSLGQGLEFLIYFQGNSAPDKSGLPSDRFSAERTGGSVSTLTIQRTQQEDSAVYLCASSLLPPGLGNQPQHFGDGTRLSIL.

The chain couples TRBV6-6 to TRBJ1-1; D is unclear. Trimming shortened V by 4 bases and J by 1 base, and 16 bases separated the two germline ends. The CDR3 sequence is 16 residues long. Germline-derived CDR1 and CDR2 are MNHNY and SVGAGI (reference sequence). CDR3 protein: CASSWPLRAQNTEAFF. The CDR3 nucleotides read TGTGCCAGCAGTTGGCCCCTGAGGGCACAGAACACTGAAGCTTTCTTT.

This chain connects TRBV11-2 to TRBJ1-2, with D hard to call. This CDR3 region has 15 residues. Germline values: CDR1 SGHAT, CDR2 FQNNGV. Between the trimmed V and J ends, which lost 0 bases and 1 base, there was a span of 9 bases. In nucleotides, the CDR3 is TGTGCCAGCAGCTTAGATTATTCCAGTAACTATGGCTACACCTTC. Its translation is CASSLDYSSNYGYTF.

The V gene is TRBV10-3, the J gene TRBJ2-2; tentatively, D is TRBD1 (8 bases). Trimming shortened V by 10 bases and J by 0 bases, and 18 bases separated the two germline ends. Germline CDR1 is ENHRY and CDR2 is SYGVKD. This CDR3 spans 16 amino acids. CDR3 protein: CATGGTGGTNTGELFF. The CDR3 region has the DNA TGTGCCACGGGGGGAACAGGGGGGACGAACACCGGGGAGCTGTTTTTT.

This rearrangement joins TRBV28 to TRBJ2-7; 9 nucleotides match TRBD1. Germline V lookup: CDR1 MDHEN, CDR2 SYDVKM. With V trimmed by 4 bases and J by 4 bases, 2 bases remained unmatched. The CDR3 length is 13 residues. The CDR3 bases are TGTGCCAGCAGTTGGGGACAGGGATACGAGCAGTACTTC. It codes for CASSWGQGYEQYF.

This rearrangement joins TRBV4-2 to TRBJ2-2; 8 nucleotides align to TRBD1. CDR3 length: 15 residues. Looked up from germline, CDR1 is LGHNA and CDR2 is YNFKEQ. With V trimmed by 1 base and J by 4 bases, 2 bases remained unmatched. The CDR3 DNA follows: TGTGCCAGCAGCCAAGGACAGGGGATCACCGGGGAGCTGTTTTTT. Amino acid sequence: CASSQGQGITGELFF.

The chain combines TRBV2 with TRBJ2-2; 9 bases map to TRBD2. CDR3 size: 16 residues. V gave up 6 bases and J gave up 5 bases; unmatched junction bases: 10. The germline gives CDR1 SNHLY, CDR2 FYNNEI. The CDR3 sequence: CASRLDSGSNTGELFF. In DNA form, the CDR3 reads TGTGCCAGCAGACTTGATAGCGGGAGTAATACCGGGGAGCTGTTTTTT. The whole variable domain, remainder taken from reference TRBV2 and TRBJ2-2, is EPEVTQTPSHQVTQMGQEVILRCVPISNHLYFYWYRQILGQKVEFLVSFYNNEISEKSEIFDDQFSVERPDGSNFTLKIRSTKLEDSAMYFCASRLDSGSNTGELFFGEGSRLTVL.

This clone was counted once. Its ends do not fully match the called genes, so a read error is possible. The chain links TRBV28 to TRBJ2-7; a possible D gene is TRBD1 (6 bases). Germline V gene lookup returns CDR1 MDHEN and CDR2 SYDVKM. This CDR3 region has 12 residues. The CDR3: CASSSITQGLNF. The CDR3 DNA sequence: TGTGCCAGCAGTTCTATTACACAGGGTTTAAACTTC.

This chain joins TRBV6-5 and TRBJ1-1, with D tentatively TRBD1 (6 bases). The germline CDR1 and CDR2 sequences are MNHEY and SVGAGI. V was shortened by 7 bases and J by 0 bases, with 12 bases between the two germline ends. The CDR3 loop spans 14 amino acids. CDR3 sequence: CASINRVLNTEAFF. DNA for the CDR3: TGTGCCAGCATCAACAGGGTATTGAACACTGAAGCTTTCTTT.

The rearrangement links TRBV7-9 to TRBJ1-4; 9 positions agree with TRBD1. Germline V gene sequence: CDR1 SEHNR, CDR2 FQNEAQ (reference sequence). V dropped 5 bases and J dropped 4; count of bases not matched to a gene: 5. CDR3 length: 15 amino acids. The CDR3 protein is CASSLGTGINEKLFF. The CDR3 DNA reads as TGTGCCAGCAGCCTCGGGACAGGGATTAATGAAAAACTGTTTTTT.

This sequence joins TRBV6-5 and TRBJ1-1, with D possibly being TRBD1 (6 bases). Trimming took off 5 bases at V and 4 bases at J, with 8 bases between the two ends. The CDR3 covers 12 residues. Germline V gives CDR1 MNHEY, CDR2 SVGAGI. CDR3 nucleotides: TGTGCCAGCAGTACAGGGTTCACTGAAGCTTTCTTT. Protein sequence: CASSTGFTEAFF.